A selection of T cell receptor beta chains follows, all from one sample in a study of response to subunit inactivated influenza vaccine. TCRdb independently ran MiXCR on the RT-PCR reads; one entry per CDR3 protein. Among 200,000 to 250,000 distinct CDR3 sequences listed, 10% to 15% were seen once. Source: non-naive T cells sorted from PBMCs, taken 14 to 15 days before vaccination. The receptors derive from a man in his forties or fifties who received an inactivated influenza vaccine. CDR3s include the opening cysteine and the closing phenylalanine or tryptophan. D genes are given only for firm matches. Where a row states a size, it is once, few, many or the class of an expanded clone; other rows omit it.

J gene | V gene | D gene | clone size | CDR3 DNA | CDR3 protein
TRBJ2-1 | TRBV11-3 | - | many | TGTGCCAGCAGCTTAGATTACAAAAGTGAGCAGTTCTTC | CASSLDYKSEQFF
TRBJ1-2 | TRBV10-2 | - | many | TGCGCCAGCAGTGATACGAGGGACTATGGCTACACCTTC | CASSDTRDYGYTF
TRBJ2-5 | TRBV7-9 | - | many | TGTGCCAGCAGCTCGGGTCAAGAGACCCAGTACTTC | CASSSGQETQYF
TRBJ2-2 | TRBV9 | - | - | TGTGCCAGCAGCGTATATTCCAGGAACACCGGGGAGCTGTTTTTT | CASSVYSRNTGELFF
TRBJ2-1 | TRBV5-1 | - | few | TGCGCCAGCACCCGGGCCGGGAGCTCCTACAATGAGCAGTTCTTC | CASTRAGSSYNEQFF
TRBJ2-2 | TRBV10-2 | TRBD1 | few | TGCGCCAGCAGAGAGAAGACAGGGGGATTCAGCGGGGAGCTGTTTTTT | CASREKTGGFSGELFF
TRBJ2-3 | TRBV7-9 | - | - | TGTGCCAGCAGCTTATTCCTGGGGGCAGATACGCAGTATTTT | CASSLFLGADTQYF
TRBJ2-3 | TRBV5-5 | - | - | TGTGCCAGCAGCTCACCGCAGGGTATCACAGATACGCAGTATTTT | CASSSPQGITDTQYF
TRBJ2-7 | TRBV7-2 | TRBD2 | - | TGTGCCAGCAGCCGAACTAGCGGGAGAGGAGCCGAGCAGTACTTC | CASSRTSGRGAEQYF
TRBJ2-4 | TRBV7-2 | TRBD1 | - | TGTGCCAGCAGCTTAGCCCGGGGACAGGCAAACATTCAGTACTTC | CASSLARGQANIQYF
TRBJ2-4 | TRBV19 | TRBD1 | few | TGTGCCAGTAGTATCCCGGGACAGGGAGCCAAAAACATTCAGTACTTC | CASSIPGQGAKNIQYF
TRBJ2-4 | TRBV5-1 | - | many | TGCGCCAGCAGCTTGGAAGTTAGGGGATCAAACATTCAGTACTTC | CASSLEVRGSNIQYF
TRBJ2-5 | TRBV6-2/TRBV6-3 | - | many | TGTGCCAGCAGTTACGGCGGCGGGGAGACCCAGTACTTC | CASSYGGGETQYF
TRBJ1-2 | TRBV6-2/TRBV6-3 | - | - | TGTGCCAGCAGCCCGGACGCCTACTATGGCTACACCTTC | CASSPDAYYGYTF
TRBJ2-7 | TRBV19 | - | few | TGTGCCAGTAGTAAGGCGGGCCTCTACGAGCAGTACTTC | CASSKAGLYEQYF
TRBJ2-4 | TRBV19 | TRBD1 | many | TGTGCCAGTACCCTGAAGGGGTCAGGGGGAAACATTCAGTACTTC | CASTLKGSGGNIQYF
TRBJ2-6 | TRBV6-6 | - | - | TGTGCCAGCTCAGGGACTGGGGCCAACGTCCTGACTTTC | CASSGTGANVLTF
TRBJ2-1 | TRBV4-1 | - | many | TGCGCCAGCAGCCAAACGTCTGGGCCCATCCACAATGAGCAGTTCTTC | CASSQTSGPIHNEQFF
TRBJ2-1 | TRBV15 | TRBD2 | - | TGTGCCACCAGCGGCCACCAGGGACTAGCGGGGAATGAGCAGTTCTTC | CATSGHQGLAGNEQFF
TRBJ2-7 | TRBV11-2 | - | - | TGTGCCAGCAGCTTAGAGTACAGGGTTCGTGGCGAGCAGTACTTC | CASSLEYRVRGEQYF
TRBJ2-7 | TRBV28 | TRBD1 | - | TGTGCCAGCAGTTTGGCCGGGACAGGGGGCTACGAGCAGTACTTC | CASSLAGTGGYEQYF
TRBJ2-7 | TRBV7-6 | TRBD1 | - | TGTGCCAGCAGCTTGTCCGGGACAGGGACCCACGAGCAGTACTTC | CASSLSGTGTHEQYF